This T cell receptor beta chain was sequenced in a study of CD8 T cells in Susac syndrome (dated by TCRdb to between 2018 and 2021). Background for the entire study: Among the Susac syndrome patients who were sequenced, clinically active disease was present in five or six and clinical remission was observed in under ten. Whether CD8+ T cell activation and differentiation in Susac syndrome was antigen driven was tested using repertoire sequencing. At blood withdrawal, Susac syndrome patients were therapy-naive, treated with corticosteroids (with IVIg additionally given to some), or treated with IVIg alone.

Overall results and qualifications from the work: The CD4+ T cell repertoire of patients with Susac syndrome showed no detectable clonal expansion. The number of individuals in the TCR sequencing and HLA analysis was recognized as being relatively small.

The CDR3 runs 13 residues from the cysteine to the phenylalanine. The CDR3 DNA has 39 bases and is translated from base 1. The germline ends are 7 bases apart after V is trimmed by 2 bases and J by 3 bases. From a lookup of the germline V gene, CDR1 and CDR2 are SGHVS and FNYEAQ. This clonotype was counted a few times. Which antigen it targets is not known. There are no base qualities to consult, and no much larger clone falls within one base. RNA was extracted using the RNeasy kit, and roughly 0.5 to 1 ug of the RNA was reverse transcribed with random hexamers. The immunoSEQ multiplex PCR assay, covering 54 Vbeta and 13 Jbeta segments, was used to amplify TCR beta CDR3 regions. To correct PCR amplification bias, a synthetic template baseline was used for both primer optimization and computational correction. On the study's bioinformatics: Reads were assigned to V, D and J genes according to IMGT and analyzed in immunoSEQ Analyzer, with only productive sequences retained. Clonality was computed as one minus Shannon entropy normalized by log2 of the number of productive unique sequences. Public and private clones were assessed among the 100 most prevalent clones of each patient and control. Susac-specific clones were defined as absent from healthy and MS cohorts, approximately 1,000 published viral clones and other ImmuneACCESS disease sequences. Using fastp trimming at Q25 and MiXCR clonotype assembly, TCRdb reanalyzed the public sequencing data and kept in-frame beta chains. When rows share a CDR3 protein, they turn into one entry using the most common DNA and genes. None of the V and J calls come from the authors' own analysis; TCRdb made them. Within this sample are some 240,000 distinct CDR3 sequences, with about 96% of them counted one time only. The ten largest clones take up roughly 0.1% of the sample.

Peripheral blood CD8+ and CD4+ T cells from healthy donors, Susac syndrome patients and multiple sclerosis patients were profiled by high-throughput TCR beta sequencing. Recently defined diagnostic criteria for definite or probable disease were met by the Susac syndrome patients. Bulk CD8+ and CD4+ T cells were purified by magnetic negative isolation, while CD8+ TEMRA cells were enriched using FACS. Blood was collected in EDTA tubes and processed within 24 hours, with PBMCs isolated through density gradient centrifugation. PBMCs intended for TCR sequencing were cryopreserved in liquid nitrogen and were subsequently thawed in a 37 degrees C water bath. Purity of sorted or isolated CD4+, CD8+ and CD8+ TEMRA cells was at least 90%.

Material: CD4+ T cells from PBMCs. The receptor comes from a human donor with Susac syndrome. The chain joins TRBV7-6 to TRBJ1-1, with no D gene named confidently. CDR3 sequence: CASSLRRDTEAFF. The nucleotide sequence is given as TGTGCCAGCAGCTTACGCCGCGACACTGAAGCTTTCTTT.